A single T cell receptor (beta chain) is shown here with its context. This entry belongs to a study of blood T cell repertoires in COVID-19. The authors' processing: It was from reference gene primer amplification that nucleated cell counts were estimated. This table comes from immunoSEQ multiplex PCR, and its TCRdb copy is limited to in-frame clones, with some not included. V, J and clone size reflect that table, while D and trimming were determined from the DNA. The sample contains more than 200,000 clones, about 90% of which appear only once. V shed 5 bases and J shed 8 bases, with 21 bases lying between them. The CDR3 has 15 residues. In germline, CDR1 is LGHNA, CDR2 YSLEER.

The clonotype originates from a man aged 18 to 30 with active or convalescent COVID-19. Sequencing input: peripheral blood. This chain links TRBV4-3 with TRBJ1-2; D perhaps matches TRBD1 (5 bases). The CDR3 loop reads CASSSLIGALGGYTF. Written as DNA, the CDR3 is TGCGCCAGCAGCTCCCTAATAGGGGCCTTAGGGGGCTACACCTTC.